Sequencing of this T cell receptor (beta chain) was carried out in a study of cytomegalovirus exposure and HLA in healthy donors. Study-wide points: A missense variant in DCLRE1C was later tied to TCR beta V- and J-gene trimming.

Comments on this clone: Its antigen is unknown.

The primer mix had 60 Vbeta and 13 Jbeta primers. Under the authors' procedure: Later analysis identified 80 million to 90 million unique TCR beta chains, roughly 11 million shared. Assay used: immunoSEQ multiplex PCR; TCRdb lists only in-frame clones, some missing. V and J calls and clone size are those listed in that table; D and trimming were worked out from the DNA. The repertoire holds 75,000 to 90,000 clones, around 66% seen once, with 14% to 15% in the top ten. V lost 4 bases to trimming and J lost 5 bases; unmatched junction nucleotides: 11. The CDR3 length is 17 residues. Germline loops: CDR1 SGHTS, CDR2 YDEGEE.

The chain recombines TRBV5-8 with TRBJ1-5; 11 bases fit TRBD1. Specimen: PBMCs. The sequence was obtained from a woman in her thirties or forties in good health and CMV-seropositive. CDR3 amino acids: CASSPGQGGAVYQPQHF. The CDR3 DNA sequence: TGTGCCAGCAGCCCGGGACAGGGGGGCGCGGTATATCAGCCCCAGCATTTT.